This T cell receptor beta chain was identified in a study of blood T cell repertoires in COVID-19. The repertoire was sequenced with immunoSEQ multiplex PCR; TCRdb's copy has only in-frame clones and lacks some. The sample shows roughly 290,000 clones, approximately 85% of them seen only once. The germline V gene has CDR1 MRHNA and CDR2 SNTAGT. This CDR3 has 14 residues. Trimming removed 6 bases from V and 3 bases from J, with 9 bases in between. This receptor was taken from a woman aged 25 to 45 who had recovered from COVID-19. The chain combines TRBV6-4 with TRBJ1-6; D remains unclear. Sample: PBMCs or T cells enriched from blood (not recorded which). In DNA, the CDR3 is TGTGCCAGCAGAGACATTAACTATAATTCACCCCTCCACTTT. It codes for CASRDINYNSPLHF.